The TCR beta chain described here comes from a study of T cells of healthy individuals (dated by TCRdb to about 2018). About this clonotype itself: The antigen this receptor binds is unknown. Within one base of it there is no much larger clone, and no base qualities were kept.

From V the trimming removes 5 bases and from J it removes 4 bases, while the gene matches leave 11 bases of the junction unaccounted for. Via the germline V gene, CDR1 is MNHEY and CDR2 SVGEGT. From cysteine to phenylalanine, the CDR3 is 15 amino acids long. The DNA shown is the 45-base CDR3, in frame from base 1. Receptors were amplified or captured by 5' RACE. The instrument was an Illumina MiSeq. The public reads were quality trimmed at Q25 with fastp and then assembled into clones with MiXCR by TCRdb, keeping productive beta chains. Records with the same CDR3 protein are collapsed into one entry carrying the most frequent genes and DNA. The sample table shows about 100,000 distinct CDR3 sequences, and approximately 18% are seen once. The ten biggest clones cover around 6.5% of the sample.

The sequence derives from a human donor in good health. The chain couples TRBV6-2 or TRBV6-3 to TRBJ2-7; 7 nucleotides in the junction match TRBD1. The DNA sequence is as follows: TGTGCCAGCAGTCCGTCACAGGGGCGATTTTACGAGCAGTACTTC. The encoded protein is CASSPSQGRFYEQYF.